Shown below are 2 T cell receptor beta chains from a single sample sequenced in a study of siplizumab effects on memory and regulatory T cells. Method: immunoSEQ multiplex PCR; TCRdb's copy keeps in-frame clones and lacks some. This table holds around 100,000 clones, about 92% found once. The sequenced material came from Tregs sorted from blood. These TCRs come from a human donor in good health.

The chain uses TRBV11-2 and TRBJ2-3; no clear D. The CDR3 length is 15 residues. Germline V gene sequence: CDR1 SGHAT, CDR2 FQNNGV. V lost 0 bases and J lost 7, with 14 bases in between. The CDR3 DNA reads TGTGCCAGCAGCTTAGACCTCCTGCTCACCTATACGCAGTATTTT. Translation gives CASSLDLLLTYTQYF.

The chain employs TRBV10-1 and TRBJ2-7; maybe TRBD1 (5 bases). Per the germline V gene, CDR1 is WNHNN and CDR2 is SYGVQD (reference sequence). The ends were cut back, 2 bases at V and 5 bases at J, with 7 bases in the middle. The CDR3 runs to 12 residues. CDR3 amino acids: CASSEAGHEQYF. CDR3 DNA sequence: TGCGCCAGCAGTGAGGCAGGGCACGAGCAGTACTTC.